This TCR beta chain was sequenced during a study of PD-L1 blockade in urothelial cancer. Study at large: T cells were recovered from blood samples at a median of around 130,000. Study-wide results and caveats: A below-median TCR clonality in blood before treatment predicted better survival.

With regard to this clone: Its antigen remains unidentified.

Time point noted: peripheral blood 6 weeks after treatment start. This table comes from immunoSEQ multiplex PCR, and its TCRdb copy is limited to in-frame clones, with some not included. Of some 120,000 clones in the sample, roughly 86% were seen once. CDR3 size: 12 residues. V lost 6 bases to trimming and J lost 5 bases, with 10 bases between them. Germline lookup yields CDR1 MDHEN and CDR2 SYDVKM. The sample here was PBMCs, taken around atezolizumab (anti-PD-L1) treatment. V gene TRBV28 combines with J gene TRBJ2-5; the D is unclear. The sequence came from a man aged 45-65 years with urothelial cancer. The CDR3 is CASRNYRETQYF. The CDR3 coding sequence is TGTGCCAGCAGAAACTACCGGGAGACCCAGTACTTC.